This T cell receptor beta chain was recorded in a study of a mutant IDH1 vaccine in newly diagnosed glioma. The wider study: Vaccination followed radiotherapy alone by 4-6 weeks, or accompanied temozolomide cycles. Weeks 35 and 47 hosted visits V12 and V13, respectively. Whole-study findings and limits: Among patients, nearly 95% showed immune responses induced by the vaccine.

Sequencing used immunoSEQ multiplex PCR; TCRdb keeps in-frame clones, though not all of them. The data contain tens of thousands of clones, around 87% of them seen just once; the ten biggest clones take up 1.5% to 2.5%. V was trimmed by 5 bases and J by 0 bases, leaving 17 bases between them. This CDR3 contains 17 residues. Germline V gene sequence: CDR1 MNHEY, CDR2 SMNVEV (reference sequence). Time point specified: week 35, safety follow-up. Each dose delivered 300 ug of mutant IDH1 20-mer peptide subcutaneously with imiquimod. A remark on this clone: The antigen remains unidentified.

The V gene is TRBV27, the J gene TRBJ1-3; a weak D match, TRBD1 (5 bases). This sequence was found in a man under 40 with glioma. The sample was PBMCs, taken from a glioma patient whose treatment included an IDH1 peptide vaccine. CDR3 in amino acids: CASSRFGTGSSGNTIYF. CDR3 DNA sequence: TGTGCCAGCAGTAGGTTCGGGACGGGAAGCTCTGGAAACACCATATATTTT.